Each of the 28 T cell receptor beta chains below was sequenced from the same sample in a study of naive and memory T cell subsets. Findings and limits, study-wide: Naive repertoires, especially CD8, held a few larger clonotypes, possibly memory cells re-expressing CD45RA.

No cognate antigen is known for these TCRs. Two oligonucleotides, mixed equimolar, formed the beta constant-region primer covering TRBC1 and TRBC2. Four rounds of PCR amplified the ligated cDNA using nested alpha and beta constant-region primers plus SP2. TCRdb fed the UMI-ligation and nested PCR reads into MiXCR, producing one record per CDR3 protein. Counted here are 150,000 or so distinct CDR3 sequences, roughly 22% occurring once; the ten biggest clones make up 0.11%. The sample consisted of naive CD4+ T cells from blood. All receptors derive from a human donor in good health.

This clonotype appeared many times. This chain links TRBV19 with TRBJ2-7, with 11 bases lining up with TRBD1. The germline V gene encodes CDR1 LNHDA and CDR2 SQIVND (reference sequence). The CDR3 sequence is 16 residues long. The V segment lost 1 base and the J segment 6 bases; nucleotides outside the gene matches: 8. Written as DNA, the CDR3 is TGTGCCAGTAGTATAGCCCCGGGACAGGGGGTAATCGAGCAGTACTTC. Translation gives CASSIAPGQGVIEQYF.

The V and J genes are TRBV20-1 and TRBJ1-2; TRBD1 agrees at 9 bases. V trimming: 3 bases; J trimming: 4 bases; junction bases outside the gene matches: 12. CDR3 length: 16 amino acids. Germline lookup yields CDR1 DFQATT and CDR2 SNEGSKA (reference sequence). This CDR3 reads CSARGRGTGLGYGYTF. Here the CDR3 DNA reads TGCAGTGCTAGGGGTCGCGGGACAGGGTTAGGCTATGGCTACACCTTC.

This sequence joins TRBV21-1 and TRBJ2-5; TRBD2, the table's D call, lacks a check against the DNA. TRBV21-1 is a documented pseudogene. This CDR3 spans 18 amino acids. For the CDR3, the DNA is TGTGCCAGTGGAAGACTCGGACTAGCGGGAGTAATCCAAGAGACCCAGTACTTC. Translation: CASGRLGLAGVIQETQYF.

The chain links TRBV4-2 to TRBJ2-7; the D is unclear. Germline V CDR1 and CDR2: LGHNA, YNFKEQ. There are 13 residues in the CDR3. V lost 0 bases and J 3 bases, leaving 6 bases between the germline ends. CDR3 sequence: CASSQDGNYEQYF. Here the CDR3 DNA reads TGTGCCAGCAGCCAAGACGGTAACTACGAGCAGTACTTC.

This clonotype came up a few times. J is TRBJ2-7 and V is TRBV14, with 8 bases aligning to TRBD1. Germline loops: CDR1 SGHDN, CDR2 FVKESK. The CDR3 has 14 amino acids. The V gene end was trimmed by 1 base and the J gene end by 3 bases; junction bases not matched to a gene: 2. Here the CDR3 reads CASSQGDRLYEQYF. Here the CDR3 DNA reads TGTGCCAGCAGCCAAGGGGACAGGCTCTACGAGCAGTACTTC. Full variable domain (rest looked up from reference TRBV14 and TRBJ2-7): EAGVTQFPSHSVIEKGQTVTLRCDPISGHDNLYWYRRVMGKEIKFLLHFVKESKQDESGMPNNRFLAERTGGTYSTLKVQPAELEDSGVYFCASSQGDRLYEQYFGPGTRLTVT.

This clonotype was observed a few times. The chain is built from TRBV25-1 and TRBJ1-4; D uncertain. The CDR3 spans 11 residues. Per germline, CDR1 MGHDK and CDR2 SYGVNS. V lost 1 base to trimming and J lost 13 bases, with 7 bases between them. CDR3 sequence reads: CASSESSRLFF. The CDR3 nucleotides are TGTGCCAGCAGTGAATCTTCCCGACTGTTTTTT.

The rearrangement uses TRBV2 and TRBJ2-5; possibly TRBD2 for D (7 bases). V was cut by 8 bases and J by 4 bases, with 20 bases left in between. CDR1 and CDR2 (germline): SNHLY, FYNNEI. The length of the CDR3 is 15 residues. In DNA, the CDR3 is TGTGCCAGCGGGGGGGTCCGGACAGTGATAGAGACCCAGTACTTC. Protein product: CASGGVRTVIETQYF.

This clonotype has a handful of counts. The chain couples TRBV10-3 to TRBJ2-1; TRBD2 aligns across 15 bases. The CDR3 is 18 amino acids. Germline-derived CDR1 and CDR2 are ENHRY and SYGVKD. With 2 bases clipped from V and 1 base from J, the junction kept 3 bases outside the gene matches. CDR3 sequence reads: CAISEGLAGGPSYNEQFF. The CDR3 nucleotides read TGTGCCATCAGTGAGGGACTAGCGGGAGGGCCATCCTACAATGAGCAGTTCTTC.

This clonotype is a singleton in its sample. The chain recombines TRBV12-3 or TRBV12-4 with TRBJ1-1; no reliable D call. Trimming stripped 0 bases from V and 5 bases from J, with 16 bases between. The CDR3 loop spans 16 amino acids. CDR3 region: CASSLARLPSRTEAFF. DNA of the CDR3: TGTGCCAGCAGTTTAGCGCGACTCCCCTCGAGAACTGAAGCTTTCTTT.

The chain links TRBV9 to TRBJ2-1; D not certain. Germline assignment: CDR1 SGDLS and CDR2 YYNGEE. Trimming stripped 0 bases from V and 7 bases from J, with 14 bases between. The length of the CDR3 is 15 residues. The CDR3 coding sequence is TGTGCCAGCAGCGTAGACCTCGAGGCTTTTAATGAGCAGTTCTTC. This codes for CASSVDLEAFNEQFF.

The chain is built from TRBV28 and TRBJ1-4; D may be TRBD1 (6 bases). V dropped 3 bases and J dropped 8 bases, with 13 bases sitting between them. The CDR3 loop spans 14 amino acids. Germline V gene lookup returns CDR1 MDHEN and CDR2 SYDVKM. CDR3 nucleotide sequence: TGTGCCAGCAGTTTCCGGGGGCTAGGGGAAAAACTGTTTTTT. Translation: CASSFRGLGEKLFF.

A few counts support this clonotype. The rearrangement uses TRBV18 and TRBJ2-5, with D maybe TRBD1 (5 bases). The CDR3 covers 13 residues. Per the germline V gene, CDR1 is KGHSH and CDR2 is LQKENI. With 6 bases removed from V and 5 bases from J, the gap between germline ends came to 13 bases. The DNA for the CDR3 is TGTGCCAGCTCGCCCATGGGGCTGGAGACCCAGTACTTC. Its translation: CASSPMGLETQYF.

This clonotype was detected a few times. The J gene is TRBJ2-5, the V gene TRBV5-1; TRBD1 agrees at 7 bases. CDR1 is SGHRS, CDR2 YFSETQ, per germline. There are 15 residues in the CDR3. The trim removed 1 base at V and 3 bases at J, leaving 6 bases unmatched. CDR3 region: CASSLRTGDKETQYF. The DNA for the CDR3 is TGCGCCAGCAGCTTGCGTACAGGGGATAAAGAGACCCAGTACTTC.

CDR3 nucleotides: TGTGCCTGGAGTGCGGTTGAGCAGTTCTTC. It codes for CAWSAVEQFF. The chain joins TRBV30 to TRBJ2-1; no firm D call. The CDR3 is 10 residues long. The germline V and J ends were trimmed by 1 base and 9 bases, with 4 bases remaining between them. Per the germline V gene, CDR1 is GTSNPN and CDR2 is SVGIG (reference sequence).

This chain uses TRBV27 with TRBJ2-1; TRBD2 aligns across 10 bases. Trimming removed 2 bases from V and 7 bases from J; junction bases left unmatched: 8. The CDR3 is 16 amino acids. The germline gives CDR1 MNHEY, CDR2 SMNVEV (reference sequence). CDR3 in amino acids: CASSLRAGGRGNEQFF. CDR3 in DNA: TGTGCCAGCAGTTTACGAGCGGGAGGGCGAGGAAATGAGCAGTTCTTC.

The genes are TRBV28 and TRBJ2-7, with D maybe TRBD1 (5 bases). The germline V gene encodes CDR1 MDHEN and CDR2 SYDVKM. V gave up 2 bases and J gave up 6 bases, with 11 bases separating them. This CDR3 comprises 13 residues. CDR3 nucleotide sequence: TGTGCCAGCAGTTTAAGCCCCAGGGCCGAGCAGTACTTC. Amino acid sequence: CASSLSPRAEQYF.

The chain couples TRBV18 to TRBJ1-1; D unclear. The V gene lost 3 bases and the J gene lost 1 base, with 9 bases spanning the gap. Germline values: CDR1 KGHSH, CDR2 LQKENI. The CDR3 spans 14 residues. The CDR3 bases are TGTGCCAGCTCACCTAGCTCGCCGAACACTGAAGCTTTCTTT. Protein: CASSPSSPNTEAFF.

The V gene is TRBV6-5, the J gene TRBJ2-7, with 8 bases that match TRBD1. The length of the CDR3 is 14 residues. Germline V lookup: CDR1 MNHEY, CDR2 SVGAGI. The V and J ends lost 6 bases and 0 bases, in that order; junction bases with no gene match: 4. CDR3 sequence (DNA): TGTGCCAGCAGAAGGACAGGGAGCTCCTACGAGCAGTACTTC. Translation gives CASRRTGSSYEQYF.

This clonotype was counted a few times. The chain links TRBV6-1 to TRBJ2-7; D might be TRBD1 (6 bases). Germline V gives CDR1 MNHNS, CDR2 SASEGT. The CDR3 loop spans 14 amino acids. V gave up 5 bases and J gave up 3 bases, with 14 bases separating them. Here the CDR3 DNA reads TGTGCCAGCAGTAGGACAGATATTTACTACGAGCAGTACTTC. Its protein is CASSRTDIYYEQYF.

This clonotype was detected many times. This chain uses TRBV7-9 with TRBJ2-3, with 10 bases lining up with TRBD2. V lost 1 base and J lost 4; bases outside the gene matches: 17. Germline values: CDR1 SEHNR, CDR2 FQNEAQ (reference sequence). There are 20 residues in the CDR3. CDR3 protein: CASSLVLSRSGLAGADTQYF. CDR3 DNA sequence: TGTGCCAGCAGCTTAGTTCTGTCCCGGTCGGGTCTAGCGGGAGCAGATACGCAGTATTTT. The full variable domain, its missing parts supplied by reference TRBV7-9 and TRBJ2-3, is DTGVSQNPRHKITKRGQNVTFRCDPISEHNRLYWYRQTLGQGPEFLTYFQNEAQLEKSRLLSDRFSAERPKGSFSTLEIQRTEQGDSAMYLCASSLVLSRSGLAGADTQYFGPGTRLTVL.

This clonotype was found a few times. The chain combines TRBV25-1 with TRBJ2-7; 9 bases line up with TRBD1. Looked up from germline, CDR1 is MGHDK and CDR2 is SYGVNS. CDR3 length equals 14 residues. Trimming removed 6 bases from V and 7 bases from J; junction bases left unmatched: 10. The CDR3 DNA is TGTGCCAGCAGAGCGGGACAGGGATTGCGGGAGCAGTACTTC. Translation gives CASRAGQGLREQYF.

V and J are TRBV28 and TRBJ1-5, with 10 bases fitting TRBD1. Per germline, CDR1 MDHEN and CDR2 SYDVKM. The V and J ends lost 5 bases and 6 bases, in that order; junction bases with no gene match: 10. There are 16 residues in the CDR3. In nucleotides, the CDR3 is TGTGCCAGCAGTACCCCGGGACAGGGGATGGGTCAGCCCCAGCATTTT. Its translation is CASSTPGQGMGQPQHF.

V is TRBV30 and J is TRBJ2-7; D is uncertain. CDR3 length: 11 residues. The germline V and J ends were trimmed by 2 bases and 3 bases, with 5 bases remaining between them. Germline assignment: CDR1 GTSNPN and CDR2 SVGIG (reference sequence). For the CDR3, the DNA is TGTGCCTGGAGTAGGGTCTACGAGCAGTACTTC. Residues: CAWSRVYEQYF.

J is TRBJ2-5 and V is TRBV2; possibly TRBD1 for D (5 bases). Germline assignment: CDR1 SNHLY and CDR2 FYNNEI. CDR3 length: 14 residues. V lost 5 bases, J lost 5 bases, and 15 bases lay in between. The chain's CDR3 is CASSYDRSLETQYF. The CDR3 DNA is TGTGCCAGCAGTTATGACAGATCCCTGGAGACCCAGTACTTC. The entire variable domain, with the rest obtained from reference TRBV2 and TRBJ2-5, is as follows: EPEVTQTPSHQVTQMGQEVILRCVPISNHLYFYWYRQILGQKVEFLVSFYNNEISEKSEIFDDQFSVERPDGSNFTLKIRSTKLEDSAMYFCASSYDRSLETQYFGPGTRLLVL.

The chain couples TRBV12-3 or TRBV12-4 to TRBJ1-1; 7 bases fit TRBD1. This CDR3 comprises 15 residues. J gave up 0 bases and V 6 bases, and 7 bases lay outside the gene matches. CDR3 bases: TGTGCCAGCAGGTTATATCAGGGGGTGAACACTGAAGCTTTCTTT. This codes for CASRLYQGVNTEAFF.

This clonotype was detected only a few times. V gene TRBV7-6 combines with J gene TRBJ1-4; the D is unclear. The V gene's germline CDR1 is SGHVS and CDR2 FNYEAQ. This CDR3 comprises 16 residues. With 4 bases removed from V and 0 bases from J, the gap between germline ends came to 12 bases. The CDR3 bases are TGTGCCAGCAGCTCCCGACGGCGGTCAACTAATGAAAAACTGTTTTTT. Translated: CASSSRRRSTNEKLFF.

In this sample, this clonotype turned up many times. The J gene is TRBJ2-1, the V gene TRBV5-1; the match to TRBD2 covers 8 bases. CDR1 and CDR2 (germline): SGHRS, YFSETQ. There are 16 residues in the CDR3. J gave up 0 bases and V 4 bases, and 6 bases lay outside the gene matches. This CDR3 is CASSRITSGSYNEQFF. The DNA for the CDR3 is TGCGCCAGCAGCAGAATTACTAGCGGCTCCTACAATGAGCAGTTCTTC.

The gene calls are TRBV7-8 and TRBJ2-2; 9 positions agree with TRBD1. Per germline, CDR1 SGHVS and CDR2 FQNEAQ. There are 15 residues in the CDR3. J was trimmed by 3 bases and V by 5 bases; bases with no gene match: 4. CDR3 protein: CASSPRDRDTGELFF. In DNA form, the CDR3 reads TGTGCCAGCAGCCCCCGGGACAGGGACACCGGGGAGCTGTTTTTT.